This entry lists 3 T cell receptor beta chains sequenced from one sample in a study of cytomegalovirus exposure and HLA in healthy donors. 60 Vbeta and 13 Jbeta primers were used in PCR. Some clones are missing from TCRdb's copy, which holds only in-frame ones; the method was immunoSEQ multiplex PCR. The sample carries 100,000 to 150,000 clones, around 83% recorded once. Sequenced input: PBMCs. These receptors were obtained from a girl aged 2-10 years in good health and CMV-seronegative.

The rearrangement uses TRBV7-9 and TRBJ1-4; D gene ambiguous. This CDR3 comprises 16 residues. CDR1 and CDR2 from the germline V gene are SEHNR and FQNEAQ (reference sequence). Trimming removed 4 bases from V and 7 bases from J, with 19 bases in between. CDR3 nucleotide sequence: TGTGCCAGCAGCTCCTATTATTCGAATCGGGGTGAAAAACTGTTTTTT. It is translated as CASSSYYSNRGEKLFF.

This chain connects TRBV29-1 to TRBJ2-3; a possible D gene is TRBD1 (6 bases). Germline lookup yields CDR1 SQVTM and CDR2 ANQGSEA. V lost 2 bases, J lost 0 bases, and 9 bases lay in between. CDR3 length: 14 amino acids. Written as DNA, the CDR3 is TGCAGCGTTGAACACAGGGCAAGCACAGATACGCAGTATTTT. Protein: CSVEHRASTDTQYF.

The chain uses TRBV4-2 and TRBJ2-1, with 12 bases identical to TRBD2. The CDR3 is 21 amino acids. Trimming at V came to 1 base and at J to 4 bases, leaving 17 bases not matched to a gene. In germline, CDR1 is LGHNA, CDR2 YNFKEQ. The CDR3 loop reads CASSQGPRASGRAVLYNEQFF. Here the CDR3 DNA reads TGTGCCAGCAGCCAAGGTCCTCGTGCTAGCGGGAGGGCCGTTTTATACAATGAGCAGTTCTTC.